This T cell receptor beta chain is drawn from a study of T cells after yellow fever vaccination (dated by TCRdb to about 2019). With respect to the entire study: The SMART-Seq v4 Ultra Low Input RNA kit was used to prepare libraries from fractions with low cell numbers. Bulk TCR alpha and beta repertoires were sequenced longitudinally to track T-cell clones before and after primary and booster YFV17D yellow fever vaccination. The cohort comprised two healthy male donors, one aged 18 to 29 and one aged 30 to 40 years. Blood samples were taken at several timepoints before and after primary and secondary immunization, and bulk PBMC replicates and cell subsets were isolated. Here is what the overall study found, with its caveats: The secondary T-cell response was found to be weaker but faster than the primary response, with a peak reached on day 5 rather than on day 15. Because abundant contaminating clonotypes from the bulk population could be contained in FACS-sorted repertoires, computational filtering was required. A small fraction of clonotypes appeared in both the CD4 and CD8 compartments, likely as a result of convergent recombination. The study included only two donors, which limits how far the findings can be generalized. Most clones expanded after primary vaccination (almost 97% of CD4 and 70% to 90% of CD8) were re-detected after the booster, suggesting that broad memory maintenance occurred.

Per the publication, the treatment or condition label means: live attenuated yellow fever vaccine strain. At each blood-draw timepoint, two biological replicates of bulk PBMCs were obtained. A standard Ficoll-Paque protocol was used to isolate PBMCs from peripheral blood. RNA was extracted with TriZol from bulk PBMCs, CD4 and CD8 fractions, and dextramer-positive and dextramer-negative fractions. Reading from cysteine to phenylalanine, the CDR3 counts 15 amino acids. Only the CDR3 portion is preserved as DNA: 45 bases, with reading frame beginning at the first base. The germline V gene (reference sequence) yields DFQATT for CDR1 and SNEGSKA for CDR2. Relative to germline, V is missing 5 bases and J is missing 5 bases, with 6 bases of the junction outside any gene match. TCR cDNA was synthesized by 5'RACE template switching, through which a universal primer site and unique molecular identifiers were introduced. cDNA synthesis was primed from both the TCR alpha and TCR beta constant segments. Library amplification used two PCR steps, and the second PCR step added sample barcodes and sequencing adapters. Sequencing of libraries was done on Illumina HiSeq 2500 (2x100 bp) or NovaSeq (2x150 bp). The authors' analysis ran thus. MIGEC handled demultiplexing of reads and collapsing into UMI consensus sequences, while MiXCR performed V(D)J alignment. Clonotypes responding to the vaccine were identified with edgeR on replicate PBMC samples, with the criteria of FDR below 0.01 and a log2 fold change above 5 up to day 15. Each bulk clonotype was labeled CD4 or CD8 based on which sequenced repertoire, CD4 or CD8, contained the clonotype at higher abundance. TCRdb reanalyzed the raw reads on its own, using fastp at Q25 for trimming and MiXCR for clone calling, and kept in-frame beta chains. Rows merge per CDR3 protein into single entries with the most common DNA and genes. The V and J calls were not made by the authors but by TCRdb's processing. For this sample the table gives some 500,000 distinct CDR3 sequences, of which approximately 15% were detected only once. Jointly, the top ten make up about an eighth of the sample.

This clonotype showed up just a few times. Its antigen remains unidentified. No much larger clonotype is one base removed from it; base qualities were not supplied. The origin of this receptor is a man aged 25-45 years who received the YFV17D yellow fever vaccine. The input for sequencing was PBMCs, taken on the day of the yellow fever booster vaccination. The rearranged chain carries TRBV20-1 and TRBJ2-2; TRBD1 agrees with 12 junctional bases. The nucleotide sequence is given as TGCAGTGCTTTGGGGGGACAGGGGGCGACCGGGGAGCTGTTTTTT. Its amino acids are CSALGGQGATGELFF.